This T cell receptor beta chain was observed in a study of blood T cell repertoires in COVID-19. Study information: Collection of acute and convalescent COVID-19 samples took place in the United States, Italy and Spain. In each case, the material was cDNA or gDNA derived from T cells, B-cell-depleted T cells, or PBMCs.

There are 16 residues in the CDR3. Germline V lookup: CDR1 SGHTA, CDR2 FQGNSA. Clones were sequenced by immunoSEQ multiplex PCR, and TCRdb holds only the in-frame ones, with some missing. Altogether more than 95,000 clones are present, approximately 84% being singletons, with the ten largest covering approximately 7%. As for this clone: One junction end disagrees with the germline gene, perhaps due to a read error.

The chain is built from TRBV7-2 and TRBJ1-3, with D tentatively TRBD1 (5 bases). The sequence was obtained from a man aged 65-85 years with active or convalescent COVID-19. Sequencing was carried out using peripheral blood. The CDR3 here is CVSSATVGFSGNTIYF. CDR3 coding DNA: TGTGTCAGCAGCGCGACAGTTGGCTTCTCTGGAAACACCATATATTTT.